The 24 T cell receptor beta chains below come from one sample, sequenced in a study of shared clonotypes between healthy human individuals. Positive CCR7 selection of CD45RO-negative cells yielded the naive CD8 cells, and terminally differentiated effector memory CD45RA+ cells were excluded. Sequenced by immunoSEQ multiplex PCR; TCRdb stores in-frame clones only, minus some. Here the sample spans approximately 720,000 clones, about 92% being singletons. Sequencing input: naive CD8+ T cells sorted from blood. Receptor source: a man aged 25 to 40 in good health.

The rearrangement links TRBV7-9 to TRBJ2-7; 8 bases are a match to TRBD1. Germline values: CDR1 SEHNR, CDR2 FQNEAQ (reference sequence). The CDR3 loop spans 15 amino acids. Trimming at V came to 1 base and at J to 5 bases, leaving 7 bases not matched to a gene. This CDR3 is CASSLGPGGKNEQYF. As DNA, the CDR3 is TGTGCCAGCAGCTTAGGTCCAGGGGGCAAAAACGAGCAGTACTTC.

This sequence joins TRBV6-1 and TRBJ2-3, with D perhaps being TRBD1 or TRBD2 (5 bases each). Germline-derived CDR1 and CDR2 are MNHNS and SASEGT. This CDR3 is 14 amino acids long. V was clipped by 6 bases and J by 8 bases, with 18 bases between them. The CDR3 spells CASRGDPRHGTQYF. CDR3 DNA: TGTGCCAGCAGGGGGGATCCGAGACACGGTACGCAGTATTTT.

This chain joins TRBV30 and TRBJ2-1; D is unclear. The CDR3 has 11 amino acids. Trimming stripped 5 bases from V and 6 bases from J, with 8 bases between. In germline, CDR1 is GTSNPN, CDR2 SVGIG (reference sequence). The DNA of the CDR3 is TGTGCCTGGGAGGCAATCAATGAGCAGTTCTTC. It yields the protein CAWEAINEQFF. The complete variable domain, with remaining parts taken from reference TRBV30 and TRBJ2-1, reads SQTIHQWPATLVQPVGSPLSLECTVEGTSNPNLYWYRQAAGRGLQLLFYSVGIGQISSEVPQNLSASRPQDRQFILSSKKLLLSDSGFYLCAWEAINEQFFGPGTRLTVL.

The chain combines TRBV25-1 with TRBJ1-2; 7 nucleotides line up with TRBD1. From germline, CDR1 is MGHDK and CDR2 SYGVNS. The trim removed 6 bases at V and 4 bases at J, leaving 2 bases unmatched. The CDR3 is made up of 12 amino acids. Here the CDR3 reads CASRQGGYGYTF. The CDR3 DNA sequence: TGTGCCAGCAGGCAGGGGGGCTATGGCTACACCTTC.

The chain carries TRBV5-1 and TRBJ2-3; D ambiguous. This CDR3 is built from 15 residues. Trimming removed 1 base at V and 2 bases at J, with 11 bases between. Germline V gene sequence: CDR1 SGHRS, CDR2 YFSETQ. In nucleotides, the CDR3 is TGCGCCAGCAGCTTGTACGCGGAATACACAGATACGCAGTATTTT. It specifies CASSLYAEYTDTQYF.

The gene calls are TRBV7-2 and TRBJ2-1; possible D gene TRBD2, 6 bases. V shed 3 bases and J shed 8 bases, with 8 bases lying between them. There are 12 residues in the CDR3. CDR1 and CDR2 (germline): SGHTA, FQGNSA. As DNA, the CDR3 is TGTGCCAGCAGCTTGCGGGGTCATGAGCAGTTCTTC. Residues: CASSLRGHEQFF.

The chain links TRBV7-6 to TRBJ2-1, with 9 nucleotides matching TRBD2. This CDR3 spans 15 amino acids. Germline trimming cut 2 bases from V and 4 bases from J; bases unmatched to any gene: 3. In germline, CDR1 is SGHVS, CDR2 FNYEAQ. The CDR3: CASSLLREGYNEQFF. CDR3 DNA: TGTGCCAGCAGCTTATTGCGGGAGGGGTACAATGAGCAGTTCTTC.

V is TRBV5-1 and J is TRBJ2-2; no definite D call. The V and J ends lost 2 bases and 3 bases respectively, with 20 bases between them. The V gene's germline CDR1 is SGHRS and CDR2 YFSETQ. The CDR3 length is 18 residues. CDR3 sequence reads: CASSFGFAAPSDTGELFF. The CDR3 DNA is TGCGCCAGCAGCTTTGGATTTGCGGCTCCTTCGGACACCGGGGAGCTGTTTTTT. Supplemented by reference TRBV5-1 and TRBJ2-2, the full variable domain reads KAGVTQTPRYLIKTRGQQVTLSCSPISGHRSVSWYQQTPGQGLQFLFEYFSETQRNKGNFPGRFSGRQFSNSRSEMNVSTLELGDSALYLCASSFGFAAPSDTGELFFGEGSRLTVL.

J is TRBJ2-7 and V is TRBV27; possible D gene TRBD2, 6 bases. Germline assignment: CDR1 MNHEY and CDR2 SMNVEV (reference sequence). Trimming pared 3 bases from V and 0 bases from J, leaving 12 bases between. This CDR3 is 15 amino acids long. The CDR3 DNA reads TGTGCCAGCAGTTTCTCTATCGGGGGCTCCTACGAGCAGTACTTC. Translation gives CASSFSIGGSYEQYF.

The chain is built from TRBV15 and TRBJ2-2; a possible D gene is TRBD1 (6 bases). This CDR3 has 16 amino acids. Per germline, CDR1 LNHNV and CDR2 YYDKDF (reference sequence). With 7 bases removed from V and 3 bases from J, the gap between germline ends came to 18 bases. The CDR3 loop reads CATTLQREGDTGELFF. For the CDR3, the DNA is TGTGCCACCACCCTTCAGCGAGAGGGGGACACCGGGGAGCTGTTTTTT.

The CDR3 sequence: CASTPVTNTGELFF. CDR3 sequence (DNA): TGTGCCAGCACTCCGGTTACGAACACCGGGGAGCTGTTTTTT. The chain combines TRBV25-1 with TRBJ2-2; unclear D gene. CDR1 MGHDK and CDR2 SYGVNS come from the germline V gene. V gave up 7 bases and J gave up 0 bases, with 9 bases separating them. The CDR3 covers 14 residues.

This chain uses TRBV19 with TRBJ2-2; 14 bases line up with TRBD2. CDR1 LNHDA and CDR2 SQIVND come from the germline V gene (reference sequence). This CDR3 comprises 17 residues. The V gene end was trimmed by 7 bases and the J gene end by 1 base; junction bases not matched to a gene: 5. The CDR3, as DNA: TGTGCCAGTACCGGGACTAGCGGGAGTGAGAACACCGGGGAGCTGTTTTTT. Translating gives CASTGTSGSENTGELFF.

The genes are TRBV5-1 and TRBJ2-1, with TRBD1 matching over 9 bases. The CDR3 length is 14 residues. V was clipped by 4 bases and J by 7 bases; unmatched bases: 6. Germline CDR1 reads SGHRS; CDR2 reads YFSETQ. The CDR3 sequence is CASSAGQGWNEQFF. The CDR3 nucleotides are TGCGCCAGCAGCGCGGGACAGGGTTGGAATGAGCAGTTCTTC.

This chain's CDR3 is CSARSLGGYTF. DNA for the CDR3: TGCAGTGCTAGGTCCCTCGGTGGCTACACCTTC. The chain links TRBV20-1 to TRBJ1-2; D is unclear. This CDR3 contains 11 residues. Germline assignment: CDR1 DFQATT and CDR2 SNEGSKA (reference sequence). With 3 bases removed from V and 7 bases from J, the gap between germline ends came to 9 bases.

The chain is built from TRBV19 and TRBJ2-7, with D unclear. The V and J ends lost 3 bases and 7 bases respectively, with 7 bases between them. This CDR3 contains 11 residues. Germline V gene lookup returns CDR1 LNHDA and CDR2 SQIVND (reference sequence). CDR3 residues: CASSMGPEQYF. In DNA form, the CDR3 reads TGTGCCAGTAGTATGGGTCCTGAGCAGTACTTC.

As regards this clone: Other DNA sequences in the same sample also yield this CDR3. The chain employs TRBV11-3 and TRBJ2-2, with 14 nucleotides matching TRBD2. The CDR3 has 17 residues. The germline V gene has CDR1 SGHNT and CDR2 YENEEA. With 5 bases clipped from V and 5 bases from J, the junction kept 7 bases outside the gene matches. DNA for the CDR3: TGTGCCAGCAGCGCCGGGACTAGCGGGAGTATGACCGGGGAGCTGTTTTTT. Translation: CASSAGTSGSMTGELFF.

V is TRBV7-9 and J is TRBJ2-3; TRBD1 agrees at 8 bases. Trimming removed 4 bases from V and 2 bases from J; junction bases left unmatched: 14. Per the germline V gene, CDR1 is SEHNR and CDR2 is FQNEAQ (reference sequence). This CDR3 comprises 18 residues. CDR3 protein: CASSSPLSGTGYTDTQYF. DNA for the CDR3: TGTGCCAGCAGCTCGCCCCTATCCGGGACAGGATACACAGATACGCAGTATTTT.

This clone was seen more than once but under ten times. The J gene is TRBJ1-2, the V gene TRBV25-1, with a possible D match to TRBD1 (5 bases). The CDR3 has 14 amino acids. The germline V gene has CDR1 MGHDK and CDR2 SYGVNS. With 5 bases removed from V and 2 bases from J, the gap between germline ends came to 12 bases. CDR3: CASSPGTFNYGYTF. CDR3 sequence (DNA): TGTGCCAGCAGTCCAGGGACCTTCAACTATGGCTACACCTTC.

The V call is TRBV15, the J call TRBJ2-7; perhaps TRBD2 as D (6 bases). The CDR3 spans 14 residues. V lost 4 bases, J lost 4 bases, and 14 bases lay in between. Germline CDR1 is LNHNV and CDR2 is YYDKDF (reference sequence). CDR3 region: CATSNSGPGYEQYF. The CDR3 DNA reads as TGTGCCACCAGCAATAGCGGTCCAGGGTACGAGCAGTACTTC.

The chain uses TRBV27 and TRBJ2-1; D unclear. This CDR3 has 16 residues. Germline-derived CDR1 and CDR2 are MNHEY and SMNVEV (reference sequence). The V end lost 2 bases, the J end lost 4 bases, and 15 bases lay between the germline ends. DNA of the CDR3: TGTGCCAGCAGTTTACTCCTCAGTATGGGATACAATGAGCAGTTCTTC. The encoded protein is CASSLLLSMGYNEQFF.

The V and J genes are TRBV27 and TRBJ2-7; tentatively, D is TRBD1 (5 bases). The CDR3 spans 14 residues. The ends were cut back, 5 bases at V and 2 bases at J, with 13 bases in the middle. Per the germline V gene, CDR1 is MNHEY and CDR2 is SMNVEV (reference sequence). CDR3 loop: CASSRRAYTYEQYF. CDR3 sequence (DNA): TGTGCCAGCAGTCGCAGGGCCTACACCTACGAGCAGTACTTC.

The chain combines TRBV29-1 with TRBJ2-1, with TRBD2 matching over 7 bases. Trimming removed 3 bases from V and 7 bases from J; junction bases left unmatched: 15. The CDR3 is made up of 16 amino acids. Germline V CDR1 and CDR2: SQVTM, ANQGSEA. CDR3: CSVDGFTRAGGNEQFF. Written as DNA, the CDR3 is TGCAGCGTTGACGGCTTTACGAGGGCCGGGGGGAATGAGCAGTTCTTC.

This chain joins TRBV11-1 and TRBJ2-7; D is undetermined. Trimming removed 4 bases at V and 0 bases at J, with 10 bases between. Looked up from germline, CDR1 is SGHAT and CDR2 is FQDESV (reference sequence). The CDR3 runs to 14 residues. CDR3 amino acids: CASSSLGSSYEQYF. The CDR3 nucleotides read TGTGCCAGCAGCTCTTTGGGGTCCTCCTACGAGCAGTACTTC.

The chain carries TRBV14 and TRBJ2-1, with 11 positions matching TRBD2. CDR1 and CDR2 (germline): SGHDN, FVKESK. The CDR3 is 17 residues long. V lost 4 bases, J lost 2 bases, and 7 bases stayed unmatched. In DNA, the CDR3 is TGTGCCAGCAGCCCAGGACTAGCGGGTAATACCTACAATGAGCAGTTCTTC. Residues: CASSPGLAGNTYNEQFF.